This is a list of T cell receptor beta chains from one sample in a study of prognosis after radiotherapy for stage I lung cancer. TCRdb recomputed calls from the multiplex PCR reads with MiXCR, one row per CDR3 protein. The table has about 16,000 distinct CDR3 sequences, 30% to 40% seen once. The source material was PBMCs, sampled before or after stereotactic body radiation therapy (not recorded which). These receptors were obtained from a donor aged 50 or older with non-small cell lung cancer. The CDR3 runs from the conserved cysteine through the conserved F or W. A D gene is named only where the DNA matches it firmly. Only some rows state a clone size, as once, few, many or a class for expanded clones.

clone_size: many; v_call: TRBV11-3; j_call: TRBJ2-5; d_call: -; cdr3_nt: TGTGCCAGCAGCAAGGGGGGGCCTGAGACCCAGTACTTC; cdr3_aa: CASSKGGPETQYF
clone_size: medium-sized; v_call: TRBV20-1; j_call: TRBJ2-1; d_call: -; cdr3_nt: TGCAGTGCTACCGACAGTCGTCGAGGGTGGGATGAGCAGTTCTTC; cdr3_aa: CSATDSRRGWDEQFF
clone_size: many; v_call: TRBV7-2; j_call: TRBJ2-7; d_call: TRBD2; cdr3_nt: TGTGCCAGCAGCCACAGCGGGGATGGCGAGCAGTACTTC; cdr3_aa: CASSHSGDGEQYF
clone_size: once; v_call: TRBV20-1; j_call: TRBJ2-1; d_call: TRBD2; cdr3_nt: TGCAGTGCTAGAGCCACAGGGCAACTAGCGGGAGGCCTGTACAATGAGCAGTTCTTC; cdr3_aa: CSARATGQLAGGLYNEQFF
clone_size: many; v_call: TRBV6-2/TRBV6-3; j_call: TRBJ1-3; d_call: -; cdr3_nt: TGTGCCAGCAGTTACTCGGGCGTCGGCTCTGGAAACACCATATATTTT; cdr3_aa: CASSYSGVGSGNTIYF
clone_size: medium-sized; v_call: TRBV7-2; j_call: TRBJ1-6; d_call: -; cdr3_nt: TGTGCCAGCAGCTTAGGGGGGGGATCACCCCTCCACTTT; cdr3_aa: CASSLGGGSPLHF
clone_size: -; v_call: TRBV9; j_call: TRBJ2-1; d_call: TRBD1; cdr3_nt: TGTGCCAGCAGCGCTCGGGTGGGGGACAGCCGGGATGAGCAGTTCTTC; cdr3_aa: CASSARVGDSRDEQFF
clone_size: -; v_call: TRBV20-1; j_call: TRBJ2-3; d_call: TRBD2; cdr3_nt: TGCAGTCCTGCGTTGGTAGCGGGAGGCTACGGCACAGATACGCAGTATTTT; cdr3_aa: CSPALVAGGYGTDTQYF
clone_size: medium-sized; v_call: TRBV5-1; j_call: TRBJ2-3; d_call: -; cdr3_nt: TGCGCCAGCAGCGAGACGACAGATAGCACAGATACGCAGTATTTT; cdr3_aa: CASSETTDSTDTQYF
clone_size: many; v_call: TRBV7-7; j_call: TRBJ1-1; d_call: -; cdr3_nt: TGTGCTAGCAGCTTACAGGAAAACACTGAAGCTTTCTTT; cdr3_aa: CASSLQENTEAFF
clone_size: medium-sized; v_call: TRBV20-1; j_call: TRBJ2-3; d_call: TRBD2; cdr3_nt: TGCAGTGCAACTAGCGGGAGGCATAGCACAGATACGCAGTATTTT; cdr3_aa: CSATSGRHSTDTQYF
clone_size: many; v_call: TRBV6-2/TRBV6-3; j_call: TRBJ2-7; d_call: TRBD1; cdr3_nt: TGTGCCAGCAGTGACAGGGTCTACGGGCAGTACTTC; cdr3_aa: CASSDRVYGQYF
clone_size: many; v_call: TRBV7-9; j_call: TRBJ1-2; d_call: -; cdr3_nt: TGTGCCAGCAGCATGTCCGCAGCCTATGGCTACACCTTC; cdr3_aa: CASSMSAAYGYTF
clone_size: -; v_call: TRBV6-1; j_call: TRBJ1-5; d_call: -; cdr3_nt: TGTGCCAGCAGCAAGGGGGGACAGCCCCAGCATTTT; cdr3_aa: CASSKGGQPQHF
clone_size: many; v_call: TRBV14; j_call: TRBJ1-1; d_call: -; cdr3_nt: TGTGCCAGCAGAAAAAGCGGCAAGGGGATGAACACTGAAGCTTTCTTT; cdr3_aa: CASRKSGKGMNTEAFF
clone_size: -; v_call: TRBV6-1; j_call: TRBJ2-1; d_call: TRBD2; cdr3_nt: TGTGCCAGCAGTGAATCGGCGGGGGAATACGGGACTAGCGGGAGGAAGTTCTTC; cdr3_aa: CASSESAGEYGTSGRKFF
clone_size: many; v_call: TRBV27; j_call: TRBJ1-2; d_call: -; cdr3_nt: TGTGCCAGCAGTTTTATGGGAACCGGAGGCTACACCTTC; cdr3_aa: CASSFMGTGGYTF
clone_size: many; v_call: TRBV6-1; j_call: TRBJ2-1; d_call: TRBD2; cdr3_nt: TGTGCCATTTCAGCGGGAGGGCCCAATGAGCAGTTCTTC; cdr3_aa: CAISAGGPNEQFF
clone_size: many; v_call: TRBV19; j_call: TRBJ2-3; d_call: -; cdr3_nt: TGTGCCAGTAGTATCGGCCAGTTTAGGGATACGCAGTATTTT; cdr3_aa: CASSIGQFRDTQYF
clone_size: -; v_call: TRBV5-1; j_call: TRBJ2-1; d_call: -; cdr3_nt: TGCGCCAGCAGCTTGGCCGGACCCTACAATGAGCAGTTCTTC; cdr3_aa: CASSLAGPYNEQFF